The entry below describes one T cell receptor (beta chain). These data originate in a study of cytomegalovirus exposure and HLA in healthy donors. The germline V gene encodes CDR1 SGHTA and CDR2 FQGNSA. The CDR3 totals 15 residues. V lost 5 bases, J lost 0 bases, and 13 bases lay in between. This PCR relied on a set of 60 Vbeta primers and 13 Jbeta primers. Assay: immunoSEQ multiplex PCR; the TCRdb copy retains only in-frame clones and omits some. The data contain roughly 120,000 clones, around 86% of them singletons. Sequencing was carried out using PBMCs. The chain uses TRBV7-2 and TRBJ1-1; TRBD1 might be the D (6 bases). This clonotype was obtained from a woman younger than 45 in good health and CMV-seronegative. The CDR3: CASSAAGQMNTEAFF. In DNA, the CDR3 is TGTGCCAGCAGCGCCGCCGGACAGATGAACACTGAAGCTTTCTTT.